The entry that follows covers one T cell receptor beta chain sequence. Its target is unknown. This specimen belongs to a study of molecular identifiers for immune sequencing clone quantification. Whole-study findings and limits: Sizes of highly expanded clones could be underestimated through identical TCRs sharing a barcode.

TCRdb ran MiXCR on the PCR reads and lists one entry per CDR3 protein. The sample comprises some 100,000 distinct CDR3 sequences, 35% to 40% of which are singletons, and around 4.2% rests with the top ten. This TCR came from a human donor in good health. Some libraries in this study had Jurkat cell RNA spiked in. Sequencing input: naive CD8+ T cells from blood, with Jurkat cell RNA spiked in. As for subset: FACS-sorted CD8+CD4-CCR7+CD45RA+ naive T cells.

This CDR3 is CASSPGRNQPQHF. The CDR3 region has the DNA TGTGCCAGCAGCCCAGGACGGAATCAGCCCCAGCATTTT. The chain combines TRBV7-2 with TRBJ1-5, with D unresolved. Germline CDR1 and CDR2: SGHTA and FQGNSA. This CDR3 is built from 13 residues. V lost 5 bases and J lost 4, with 9 bases in between.